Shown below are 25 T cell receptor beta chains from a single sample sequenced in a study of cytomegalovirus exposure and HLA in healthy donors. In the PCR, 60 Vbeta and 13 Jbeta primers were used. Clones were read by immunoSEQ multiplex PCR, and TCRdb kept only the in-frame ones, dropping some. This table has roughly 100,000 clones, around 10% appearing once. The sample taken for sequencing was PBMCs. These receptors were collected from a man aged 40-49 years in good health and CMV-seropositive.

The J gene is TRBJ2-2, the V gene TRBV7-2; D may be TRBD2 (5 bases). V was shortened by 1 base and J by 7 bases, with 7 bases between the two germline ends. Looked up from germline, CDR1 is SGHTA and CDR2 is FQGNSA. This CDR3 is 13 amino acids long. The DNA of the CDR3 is TGTGCCAGCAGCTTAGTACTAGGCGGGGAGCTGTTTTTT. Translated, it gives CASSLVLGGELFF.

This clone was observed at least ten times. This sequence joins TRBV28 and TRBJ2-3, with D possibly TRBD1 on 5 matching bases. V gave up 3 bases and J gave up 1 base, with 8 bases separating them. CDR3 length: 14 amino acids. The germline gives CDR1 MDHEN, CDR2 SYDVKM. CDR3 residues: CASSFQGGTDTQYF. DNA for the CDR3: TGTGCCAGCAGTTTCCAGGGTGGCACAGATACGCAGTATTTT.

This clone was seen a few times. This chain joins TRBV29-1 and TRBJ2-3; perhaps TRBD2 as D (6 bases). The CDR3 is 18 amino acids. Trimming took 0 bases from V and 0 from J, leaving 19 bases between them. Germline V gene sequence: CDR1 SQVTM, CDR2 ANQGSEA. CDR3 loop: CSVEDAFRGGVSTDTQYF. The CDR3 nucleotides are TGCAGCGTTGAAGATGCATTCCGAGGCGGGGTCAGCACAGATACGCAGTATTTT.

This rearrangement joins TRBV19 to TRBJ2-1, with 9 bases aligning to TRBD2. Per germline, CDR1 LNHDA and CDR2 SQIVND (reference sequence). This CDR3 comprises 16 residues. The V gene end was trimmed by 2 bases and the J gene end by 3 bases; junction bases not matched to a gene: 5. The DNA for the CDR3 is TGTGCCAGTAGTATAATCGGACTAGCGCACTACAATGAGCAGTTCTTC. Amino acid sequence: CASSIIGLAHYNEQFF.

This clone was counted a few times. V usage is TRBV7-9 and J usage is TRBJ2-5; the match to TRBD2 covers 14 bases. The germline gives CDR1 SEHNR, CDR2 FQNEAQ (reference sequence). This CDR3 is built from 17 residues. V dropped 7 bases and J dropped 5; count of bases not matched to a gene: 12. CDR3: CASNPGTSGRGRETQYF. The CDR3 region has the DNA TGTGCCAGCAACCCCGGGACTAGCGGGAGAGGGAGGGAGACCCAGTACTTC.

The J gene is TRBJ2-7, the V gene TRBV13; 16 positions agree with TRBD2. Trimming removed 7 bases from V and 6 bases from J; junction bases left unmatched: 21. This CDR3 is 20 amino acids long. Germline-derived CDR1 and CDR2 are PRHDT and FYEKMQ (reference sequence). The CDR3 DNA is TGTGCCAGCAACCTTATGGGACTAGCGGGAGGGTTCCTAGGGGGACGCGAGCAGTACTTC. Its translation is CASNLMGLAGGFLGGREQYF.

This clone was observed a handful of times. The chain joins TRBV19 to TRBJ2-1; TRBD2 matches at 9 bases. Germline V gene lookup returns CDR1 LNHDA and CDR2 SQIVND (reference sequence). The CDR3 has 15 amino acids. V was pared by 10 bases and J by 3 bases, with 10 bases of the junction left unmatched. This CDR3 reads CATSKREAHYNEQFF. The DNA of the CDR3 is TGTGCCACCAGCAAGCGGGAGGCCCACTACAATGAGCAGTTCTTC.

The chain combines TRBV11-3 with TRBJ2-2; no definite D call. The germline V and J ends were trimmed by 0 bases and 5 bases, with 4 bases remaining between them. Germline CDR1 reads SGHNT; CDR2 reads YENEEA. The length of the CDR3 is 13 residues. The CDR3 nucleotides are TGTGCCAGCAGCTTAGAAGCGACCGGGGAGCTGTTTTTT. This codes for CASSLEATGELFF.

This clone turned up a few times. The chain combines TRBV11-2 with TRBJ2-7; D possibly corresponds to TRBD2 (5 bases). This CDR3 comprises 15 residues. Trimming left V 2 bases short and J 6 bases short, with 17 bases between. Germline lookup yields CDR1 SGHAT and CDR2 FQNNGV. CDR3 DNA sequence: TGTGCCAGCAGCTTAAGGTCTAGCCCGACGTCCGAGCAGTACTTC. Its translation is CASSLRSSPTSEQYF.

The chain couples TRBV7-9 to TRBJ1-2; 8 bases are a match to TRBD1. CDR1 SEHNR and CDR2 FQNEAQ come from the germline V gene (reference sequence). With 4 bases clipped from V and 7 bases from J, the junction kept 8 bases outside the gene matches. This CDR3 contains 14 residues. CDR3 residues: CASSSRTGRGGYTF. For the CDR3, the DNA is TGTGCCAGCAGCTCCAGGACAGGGAGAGGTGGCTACACCTTC.

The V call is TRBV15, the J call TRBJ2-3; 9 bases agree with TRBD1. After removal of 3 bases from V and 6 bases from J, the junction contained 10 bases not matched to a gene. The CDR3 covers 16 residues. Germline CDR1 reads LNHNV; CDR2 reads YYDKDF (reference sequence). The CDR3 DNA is TGTGCCACCAGCAGGGCTTCCGGGACAGGGACCGATACGCAGTATTTT. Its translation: CATSRASGTGTDTQYF. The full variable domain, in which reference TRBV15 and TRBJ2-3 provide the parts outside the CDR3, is DAMVIQNPRYQVTQFGKPVTLSCSQTLNHNVMYWYQQKSSQAPKLLFHYYDKDFNNEADTPDNFQSRRPNTSFCFLDIRSPGLGDTAMYLCATSRASGTGTDTQYFGPGTRLTVL.

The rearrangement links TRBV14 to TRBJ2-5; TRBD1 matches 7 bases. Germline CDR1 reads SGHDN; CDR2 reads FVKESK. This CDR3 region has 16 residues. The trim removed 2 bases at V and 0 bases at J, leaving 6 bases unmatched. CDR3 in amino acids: CASSQRGTAYQETQYF. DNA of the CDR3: TGTGCCAGCAGCCAACGAGGGACAGCGTACCAAGAGACCCAGTACTTC.

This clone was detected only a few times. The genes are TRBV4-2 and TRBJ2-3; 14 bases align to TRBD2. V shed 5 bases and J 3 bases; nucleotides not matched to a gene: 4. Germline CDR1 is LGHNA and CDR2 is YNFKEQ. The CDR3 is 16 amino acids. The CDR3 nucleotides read TGTGCCAGCAGCGAGAGACTAGCGGGAGGGACAGATACGCAGTATTTT. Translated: CASSERLAGGTDTQYF.

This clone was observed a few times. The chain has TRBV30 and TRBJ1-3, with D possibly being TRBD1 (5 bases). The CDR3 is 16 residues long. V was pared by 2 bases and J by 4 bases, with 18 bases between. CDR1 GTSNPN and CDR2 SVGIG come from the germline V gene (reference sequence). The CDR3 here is CAWSRRGIIHGNTIYF. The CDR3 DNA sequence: TGTGCCTGGAGTCGGAGGGGTATTATCCACGGAAACACCATATATTTT.

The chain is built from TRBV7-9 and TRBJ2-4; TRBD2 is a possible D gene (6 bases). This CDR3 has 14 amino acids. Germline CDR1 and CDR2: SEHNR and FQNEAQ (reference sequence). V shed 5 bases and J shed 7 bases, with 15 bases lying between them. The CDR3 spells CASSVGGPGNIQYF. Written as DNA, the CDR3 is TGTGCCAGCAGCGTCGGAGGGCCTGGGAACATTCAGTACTTC.

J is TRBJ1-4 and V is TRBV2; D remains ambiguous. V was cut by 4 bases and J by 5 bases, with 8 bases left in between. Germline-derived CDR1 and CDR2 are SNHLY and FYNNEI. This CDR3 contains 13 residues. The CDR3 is CASSVGGNEKLFF. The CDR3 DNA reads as TGTGCCAGCAGTGTTGGAGGGAATGAAAAACTGTTTTTT.

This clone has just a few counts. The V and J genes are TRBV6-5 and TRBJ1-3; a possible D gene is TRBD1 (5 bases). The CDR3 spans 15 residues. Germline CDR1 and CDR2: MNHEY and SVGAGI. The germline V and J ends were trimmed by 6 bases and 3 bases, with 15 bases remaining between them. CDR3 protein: CASSSRQTLGNTIYF. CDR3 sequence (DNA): TGTGCCAGCAGCTCTAGACAGACCCTTGGAAACACCATATATTTT.

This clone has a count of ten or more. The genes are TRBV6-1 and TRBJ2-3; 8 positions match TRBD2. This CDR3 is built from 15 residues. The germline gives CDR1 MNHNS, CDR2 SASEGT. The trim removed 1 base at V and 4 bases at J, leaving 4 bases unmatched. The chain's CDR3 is CASSEEGGGPDTQYF. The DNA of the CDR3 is TGTGCCAGCAGTGAAGAGGGCGGGGGGCCAGATACGCAGTATTTT.

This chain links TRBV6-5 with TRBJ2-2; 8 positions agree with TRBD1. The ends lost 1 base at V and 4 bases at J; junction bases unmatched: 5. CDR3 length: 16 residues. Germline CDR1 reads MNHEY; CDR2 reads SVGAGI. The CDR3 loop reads CASSYYWTGSTGELFF. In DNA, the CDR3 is TGTGCCAGCAGTTACTACTGGACAGGGAGCACCGGGGAGCTGTTTTTT.

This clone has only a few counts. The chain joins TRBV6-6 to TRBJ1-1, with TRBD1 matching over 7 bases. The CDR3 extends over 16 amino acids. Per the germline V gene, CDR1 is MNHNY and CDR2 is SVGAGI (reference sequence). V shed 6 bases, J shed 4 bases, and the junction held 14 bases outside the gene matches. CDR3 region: CASRYIDRVLFTEAFF. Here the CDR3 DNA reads TGTGCCAGCAGATATATAGACAGGGTACTGTTCACTGAAGCTTTCTTT.

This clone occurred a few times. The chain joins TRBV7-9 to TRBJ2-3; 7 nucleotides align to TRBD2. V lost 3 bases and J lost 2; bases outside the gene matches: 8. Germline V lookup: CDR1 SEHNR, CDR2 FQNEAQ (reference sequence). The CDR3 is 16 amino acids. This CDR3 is CASSFRLAAFTDTQYF. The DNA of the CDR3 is TGTGCCAGCAGCTTTAGGCTAGCGGCCTTCACAGATACGCAGTATTTT.

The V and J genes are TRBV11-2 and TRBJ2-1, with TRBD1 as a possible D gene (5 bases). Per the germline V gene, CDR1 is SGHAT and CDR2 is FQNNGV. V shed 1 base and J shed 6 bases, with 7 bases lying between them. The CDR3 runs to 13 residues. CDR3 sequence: CASSLVRGNEQFF. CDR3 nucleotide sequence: TGTGCCAGCAGCTTAGTTAGGGGCAATGAGCAGTTCTTC.

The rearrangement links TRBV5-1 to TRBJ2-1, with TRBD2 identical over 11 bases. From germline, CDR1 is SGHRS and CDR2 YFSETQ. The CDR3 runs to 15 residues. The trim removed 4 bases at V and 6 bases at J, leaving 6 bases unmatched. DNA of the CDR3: TGCGCCAGCAGCGTACCCGGACTAGCGGGCAATGAGCAGTTCTTC. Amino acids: CASSVPGLAGNEQFF.

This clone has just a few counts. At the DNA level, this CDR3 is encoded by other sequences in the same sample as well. The CDR3 protein is CASSYGTGDYEQYF. Written as DNA, the CDR3 is TGTGCCAGCAGTTACGGGACAGGGGACTACGAGCAGTACTTC. This chain links TRBV6-5 with TRBJ2-7; 10 bases align to TRBD1. Trimming at V came to 2 bases and at J to 3 bases, leaving 1 base not matched to a gene. The germline CDR1 and CDR2 sequences are MNHEY and SVGAGI. The CDR3 has 14 amino acids.

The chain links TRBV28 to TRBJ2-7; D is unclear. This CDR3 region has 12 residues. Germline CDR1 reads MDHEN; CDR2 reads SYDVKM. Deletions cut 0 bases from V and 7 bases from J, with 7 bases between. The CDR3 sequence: CASSLWSVEQYF. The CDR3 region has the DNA TGTGCCAGCAGTTTATGGTCGGTGGAGCAGTACTTC.